This is a list of T cell receptor beta chains from one sample in a study of shared clonotypes between healthy human individuals. Measured with immunoSEQ multiplex PCR; TCRdb has only the in-frame clones, and not every one. Altogether around 500,000 clones are present, around four fifths being singletons, with the ten largest covering around 13%. Sequencing used PBMCs. The receptors originated from a woman aged 35 to 49 in good health. Some clones in this sample may be carry-over from other donors' samples. Each CDR3 is given with its conserved first and last residue.

TRBV5-1	TRBJ2-7	CASSFTGTGEGEQYF
TRBV9	TRBJ2-4	CASSTDSSGRDKNIQYF
TRBV7-9	TRBJ2-1	CASSLRTSGSDEQFF
TRBV6-1	TRBJ2-7	CAGRDRGFGEQYF
TRBV29-1	TRBJ2-7	CSAPGQGLNEQYF
TRBV19	TRBJ1-1	CASTLTGTGGSEAFF
TRBV10-3	TRBJ2-4	CAPRLGLALVYIQYF
TRBV25-1	TRBJ2-5	CASSGTTGPLQETQYF
TRBV10-1	TRBJ2-7	CASSRESGPSEQYF
TRBV28	TRBJ1-2	CASSSNPRTGKNYGYTF
TRBV5-1	TRBJ2-7	CASSLVGRDTYEQYF
TRBV5-8	TRBJ2-7	CASSLGTGGYEQYF
TRBV6-1	TRBJ2-5	CASGTGGLETQYF
TRBV10-2	TRBJ2-2	CASSGPEEGWHGELFF
TRBV4-1	TRBJ2-5	CASSRQPWAQETQYF
TRBV29-1	TRBJ2-7	CSVSRTGQVEQYF
TRBV5-4	TRBJ1-1	CASSLALNTEAFF
TRBV11-3	TRBJ2-5	CASSPGLGDSETQYF
TRBV15	TRBJ2-2	CATSRGTGGTGELFF
TRBV4-1	TRBJ1-2	CASSQLDRADYGYTF
TRBV28	TRBJ2-1	CASRILAGGRNEQFF
TRBV11-2	TRBJ2-5	CASSLDTGVQETQYF
TRBV18	TRBJ1-2	CASSPQGSGGSYGYTF
TRBV9	TRBJ2-1	CASSVAGDPYNEQFF
TRBV6-6	TRBJ2-7	CASGQGYEQYF
TRBV27	TRBJ1-1	CASSRLDRASEAFF
TRBV10-3	TRBJ2-3	CAIRLAGGEDTQYF
TRBV11-2	TRBJ2-1	CASSLEGLANTYNEQFF
TRBV5-1	TRBJ2-7	CASSLQRLPSYEQYF
TRBV6-1	TRBJ1-4	CASSEGFGEKLFF
TRBV9	TRBJ2-2	CASSARGLPNTGELFF
TRBV30	TRBJ1-5	CAWTDSSSNQPQHF
TRBV5-1	TRBJ2-1	CASSSSGTSGFDEQFF
TRBV21-1	TRBJ1-5	CASRTGPQHF
TRBV6-4	TRBJ2-3	CASSMDREDTQYF
TRBV7-7	TRBJ2-7	CASSPGGPREQYF
TRBV27	TRBJ1-1	CASRILDRGQSVAFF
TRBV14	TRBJ2-1	CASGTYNEQFF
TRBV6-6	TRBJ2-3	CASRTGDTQYF
TRBV4-3	TRBJ2-1	CASSQDSASSGTYNEQFF
TRBV9	TRBJ2-1	CASSANLGLTQFF
TRBV11-3	TRBJ2-5	CASSPGRAGETQYF
TRBV6-6	TRBJ2-3	CASSPWRGSTDTQYF